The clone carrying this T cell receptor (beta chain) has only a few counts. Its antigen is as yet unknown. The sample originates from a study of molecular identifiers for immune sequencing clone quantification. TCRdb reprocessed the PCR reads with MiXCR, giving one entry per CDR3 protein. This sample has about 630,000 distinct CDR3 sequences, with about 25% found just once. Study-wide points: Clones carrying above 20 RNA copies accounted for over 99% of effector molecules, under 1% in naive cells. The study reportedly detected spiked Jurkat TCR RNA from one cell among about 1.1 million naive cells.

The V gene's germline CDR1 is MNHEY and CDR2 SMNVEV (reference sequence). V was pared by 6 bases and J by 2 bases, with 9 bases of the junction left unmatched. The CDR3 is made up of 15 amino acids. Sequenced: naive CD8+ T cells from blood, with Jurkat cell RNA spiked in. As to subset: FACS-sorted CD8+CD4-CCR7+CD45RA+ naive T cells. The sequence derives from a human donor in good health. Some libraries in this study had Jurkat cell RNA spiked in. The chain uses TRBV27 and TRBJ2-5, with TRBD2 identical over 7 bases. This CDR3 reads CASRLWTRGQETQYF. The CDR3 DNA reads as TGTGCCAGCAGGCTTTGGACTAGGGGTCAAGAGACCCAGTACTTC.